This T cell receptor beta chain was recorded in a study of blood T cell repertoires in COVID-19. Study summary: T cells, B-cell-depleted T cells, or PBMCs supplied cDNA or gDNA.

Seattle patient enrollment occurred during active infection, with longitudinal follow-up thereafter. Authors' analysis steps: Amplifying reference gene primers gave estimates of nucleated cell counts. The repertoire was sequenced with immunoSEQ multiplex PCR; TCRdb's copy has only in-frame clones and lacks some. The V and J calls and clone size come from that table; D and trimming were worked out from the DNA. Of hundreds of thousands of clones in the sample, about 89% were seen once. This receptor was obtained from a woman aged 45-65 years with COVID-19, enrolled during active disease. What was sequenced was peripheral blood.

The CDR3 nucleotides read TGTGCCAGCAGCCAACCGGGACAGACTAATGAAAAACTGTTTTTT. It yields the protein CASSQPGQTNEKLFF. V gene TRBV7-8 combines with J gene TRBJ1-4; 7 nucleotides agree with TRBD1. The germline CDR1 and CDR2 sequences are SGHVS and FQNEAQ. Unmatched junction bases numbered 5, after V lost 5 bases and J lost 2 bases. This CDR3 region has 15 residues.